One and the same sample provided the 5 T cell receptor beta chains below, sequenced in a study of CD8+ T cells in alopecia areata. The sequencing template was cDNA reverse transcribed from extracted RNA. Using immunoSEQ multiplex PCR, the repertoire was profiled, and TCRdb retains in-frame clones only, with some absent. Of 90,000 to 100,000 clones in the sample, under 45% were seen once. The sequencing input was CD4+ T cells sorted from blood. These receptor sequences come from a human donor with alopecia areata.

Here the CDR3 reads CASSFTASPSGEKTQYF. CDR3 nucleotides: TGTGCCAGCAGCTTCACGGCAAGTCCCAGCGGGGAGAAGACCCAGTACTTC. The chain uses TRBV7-6 and TRBJ2-5; 7 bases fit TRBD2. This CDR3 region has 17 residues. Germline V gene sequence: CDR1 SGHVS, CDR2 FNYEAQ. The junction had 16 bases not matched to a gene; V was cut back by 3 bases and J by 6 bases.

The chain links TRBV30 to TRBJ2-7; D not resolved. Trimming left V 2 bases short and J 2 bases short, with 10 bases between. This CDR3 has 13 residues. Germline CDR1 is GTSNPN and CDR2 is SVGIG (reference sequence). For the CDR3, the DNA is TGTGCCTGGAGTACGACTTCCACCTACGAGCAGTACTTC. This translates into CAWSTTSTYEQYF.

This clone was seen only a few times. The V gene is TRBV2, the J gene TRBJ1-2, with 9 bases identical to TRBD1. CDR1 SNHLY and CDR2 FYNNEI come from the germline V gene. The CDR3 has 14 residues. Trimming at V came to 5 bases and at J to 8 bases, leaving 9 bases not matched to a gene. The chain's CDR3 is CASSPGQGIRGYTF. The CDR3 coding sequence is TGTGCCAGCAGTCCGGGACAGGGTATACGAGGCTACACCTTC.

V and J are TRBV29-1 and TRBJ1-2, with D unclear. Germline values: CDR1 SQVTM, CDR2 ANQGSEA. The V end lost 4 bases, the J end lost 3 bases, and 15 bases lay between the germline ends. The CDR3 extends over 14 amino acids. In DNA form, the CDR3 reads TGCAGCGTTGCCCGTCAGTGGGGAGACTATGGCTACACCTTC. It translates to CSVARQWGDYGYTF.

CDR3: CASSLHDEQYF. The CDR3 coding sequence is TGCGCCAGCAGCTTGCACGACGAGCAGTACTTC. The chain employs TRBV5-1 and TRBJ2-7, with no clear D. Germline CDR1 is SGHRS and CDR2 is YFSETQ. Trimming took 1 base from V and 5 from J, leaving 4 bases between them. This CDR3 contains 11 residues.